The 28 T cell receptor beta chains below all came from one sample that was sequenced in a study of blood T cell repertoires in COVID-19 (dated by TCRdb to 2018 to 2021). Preparation of the library involved the immunoSEQ multiplex PCR assay. TCRdb took this table from immuneACCESS and kept in-frame rearrangements with V and J called. Such tables lack part of the clones; where checked against another copy, unresolved V genes explain under half of the gap, and the rest is unexplained. Counted in this sample were some 230,000 clones; 84% of them appeared once. The ten largest clones take up 5% to 6.5% of the sample. Sequences were obtained from peripheral blood. The receptors were sampled from a woman aged 55-75 years who had recovered from COVID-19.

This chain's CDR3 is CASSLADRGYGYTF. For the CDR3, the DNA is TGTGCCAGCAGCTTGGCGGACAGGGGCTATGGCTACACCTTC. The J gene is TRBJ1-2, the V gene TRBV5-6; 9 bases are a match to TRBD1. V was pared by 0 bases and J by 4 bases, with 1 base of the junction left unmatched. CDR3 size: 14 residues. Germline V gene lookup returns CDR1 SGHDT and CDR2 YYEEEE.

This rearrangement joins TRBV3-1 (or the pseudogene TRBV3-2) to TRBJ2-3; 10 bases map to TRBD2. Trimming took 4 bases from V and 8 from J; bases not matched to a gene: 9. The CDR3 has 15 amino acids. CDR1 is LGHDT and CDR2 is YNNKEL in the germline V gene (reference sequence). CDR3 DNA: TGTGCCAGCAGCCGCCGAAGAGCGGGGGGGGCTACGCAGTATTTT. Amino acids: CASSRRRAGGATQYF.

This clone has a handful of counts. The V gene is TRBV2, the J gene TRBJ1-1, with no clear D. The length of the CDR3 is 14 residues. Trimming removed 2 bases at V and 10 bases at J, with 17 bases between. Germline lookup yields CDR1 SNHLY and CDR2 FYNNEI. The CDR3 here is CASSETGFQAGAFF. The CDR3 region has the DNA TGTGCCAGCAGTGAAACTGGGTTCCAGGCAGGAGCTTTCTTT.

This chain uses TRBV18 with TRBJ2-7, with TRBD1 matching 8 bases. Looked up from germline, CDR1 is KGHSH and CDR2 is LQKENI. The ends lost 6 bases at V and 6 bases at J; junction bases unmatched: 7. CDR3 length equals 13 residues. CDR3 in DNA: TGTGCCAGCTCGCGACAGGGGTTGGGCGAGCAGTACTTC. Its protein is CASSRQGLGEQYF.

The chain carries TRBV5-4 and TRBJ1-1; TRBD1 is a possible D gene (5 bases). CDR1 is SGHNT, CDR2 YYREEE, per germline (reference sequence). The CDR3 has 14 residues. Trimming took off 6 bases at V and 4 bases at J, with 16 bases between the two ends. In DNA, the CDR3 is TGTGCCAGCACCCCTGGGGCCGGGAGCACTGAAGCTTTCTTT. This gives the protein CASTPGAGSTEAFF.

The rearrangement joins TRBV5-1 to TRBJ1-6; D might be TRBD1 (6 bases). The CDR3 runs to 14 residues. Trimming shortened V by 5 bases and J by 13 bases, and 19 bases separated the two germline ends. Germline lookup yields CDR1 SGHRS and CDR2 YFSETQ. Here the CDR3 reads CASSLGTPNAPLHF. The DNA of the CDR3 is TGCGCCAGCAGTTTAGGGACACCCAACGCGCCCCTCCACTTT. Complete variable domain (other parts from reference TRBV5-1 and TRBJ1-6): KAGVTQTPRYLIKTRGQQVTLSCSPISGHRSVSWYQQTPGQGLQFLFEYFSETQRNKGNFPGRFSGRQFSNSRSEMNVSTLELGDSALYLCASSLGTPNAPLHFGNGTRLTVT.

This clone appeared many times. The genes are TRBV7-6 and TRBJ2-5; 7 bases match TRBD2. The CDR3 extends over 15 amino acids. Trimming at V came to 5 bases and at J to 5 bases, leaving 11 bases not matched to a gene. In germline, CDR1 is SGHVS, CDR2 FNYEAQ. The chain's CDR3 is CASSEEAGSMETQYF. The CDR3 nucleotides read TGTGCCAGCAGCGAAGAAGCGGGGAGTATGGAGACCCAGTACTTC.

This clone was counted between two and nine times. The genes are TRBV6-5 and TRBJ1-1; D remains ambiguous. The CDR3 is 15 amino acids. Trimming pared 0 bases from V and 4 bases from J, leaving 12 bases between. The germline CDR1 and CDR2 sequences are MNHEY and SVGAGI. CDR3 sequence reads: CASSYSILFGTEAFF. DNA for the CDR3: TGTGCCAGCAGTTACTCAATACTCTTTGGCACTGAAGCTTTCTTT.

J is TRBJ2-7 and V is TRBV6-1, with 11 bases aligning to TRBD1. With 3 bases clipped from V and 4 bases from J, the junction kept 5 bases outside the gene matches. The CDR3 spans 15 residues. Looked up from germline, CDR1 is MNHNS and CDR2 is SASEGT. The CDR3 DNA reads as TGTGCCAGCAGTGAGTGGACAGGGGGCGCGTACGAGCAGTACTTC. As protein: CASSEWTGGAYEQYF.

The chain couples TRBV7-3 to TRBJ2-2; tentative D call: TRBD1 (6 bases). Germline CDR1 reads SGHTA; CDR2 reads FQGTGA. V was shortened by 2 bases and J by 0 bases, with 10 bases between the two germline ends. This CDR3 has 16 amino acids. This CDR3 is CASSLGGSTNTGELFF. CDR3 DNA sequence: TGTGCCAGCAGCTTAGGGGGCAGCACGAACACCGGGGAGCTGTTTTTT.

The rearrangement links TRBV6-6 to TRBJ2-1; 10 bases are shared with TRBD2. Germline V lookup: CDR1 MNHNY, CDR2 SVGAGI (reference sequence). V lost 8 bases, J lost 9 bases, and 10 bases stayed unmatched. This CDR3 contains 14 residues. The CDR3 DNA follows: TGTGCCAGCGGGCAGCGGGGGGGCCAGAGTGAGCAGTTCTTC. This encodes CASGQRGGQSEQFF.

V is TRBV29-1 and J is TRBJ2-2; 10 bases line up with TRBD1. Germline loops: CDR1 SQVTM, CDR2 ANQGSEA. This CDR3 comprises 16 residues. Unmatched junction bases numbered 12, after V lost 7 bases and J lost 4 bases. The CDR3 is CSGKLAGQGFTGELFF. As DNA, the CDR3 is TGCAGCGGGAAATTAGCGGGACAGGGGTTCACCGGGGAGCTGTTTTTT.

The chain uses TRBV29-1 and TRBJ1-2; D not certain. V lost 5 bases and J lost 6, with 16 bases in between. The CDR3 has 13 residues. Germline CDR1 SQVTM, CDR2 ANQGSEA. CDR3 sequence reads: CSVPVSAGDGYTF. The CDR3, as DNA: TGCAGCGTTCCAGTCTCGGCGGGTGATGGCTACACCTTC.

This clone was seen only a few times. The chain recombines TRBV27 with TRBJ1-1; possible D gene TRBD1, 5 bases. V lost 2 bases and J 0 bases, leaving 7 bases between the germline ends. CDR3 length: 14 residues. The germline V gene has CDR1 MNHEY and CDR2 SMNVEV (reference sequence). CDR3 sequence reads: CASSLPGMNTEAFF. In nucleotides, the CDR3 is TGTGCCAGCAGTTTACCAGGGATGAACACTGAAGCTTTCTTT.

The chain recombines TRBV3-1 (or the pseudogene TRBV3-2) with TRBJ1-4; a weak D match, TRBD1 (5 bases). Trimming removed 2 bases at V and 7 bases at J, with 14 bases between. Per the germline V gene, CDR1 is LGHDT and CDR2 is YNNKEL (reference sequence). The CDR3 is 15 residues long. The CDR3 is CASSQNGQGGEKLFF. The CDR3, as DNA: TGTGCCAGCAGCCAAAACGGGCAGGGCGGTGAAAAACTGTTTTTT.

The genes are TRBV9 and TRBJ1-6; 7 nucleotides agree with TRBD1. Germline values: CDR1 SGDLS, CDR2 YYNGEE. This CDR3 contains 16 residues. Trimming took 4 bases from V and 7 from J; bases not matched to a gene: 11. CDR3 residues: CASSTHDRVGNSPLHF. The CDR3 region has the DNA TGTGCCAGCAGCACACACGACAGGGTTGGCAATTCACCCCTCCACTTT.

V is TRBV7-8 and J is TRBJ1-2; D is uncertain. CDR1 is SGHVS and CDR2 is FQNEAQ in the germline V gene. Trimming pared 1 base from V and 2 bases from J, leaving 5 bases between. The CDR3 loop spans 13 amino acids. CDR3 protein: CASSLERNYGYTF. Here the CDR3 DNA reads TGTGCCAGCAGCTTAGAACGGAACTATGGCTACACCTTC.

The chain uses TRBV27 and TRBJ2-1; 11 positions agree with TRBD2. The germline gives CDR1 MNHEY, CDR2 SMNVEV (reference sequence). J was trimmed by 10 bases and V by 1 base; bases with no gene match: 18. The CDR3 is 19 residues long. In DNA, the CDR3 is TGTGCCAGCAGTTTATGGGGGGCCCCGACTAGCGGGGCCTGGGCGGAGCAGTTCTTC. Protein product: CASSLWGAPTSGAWAEQFF.

V is TRBV5-1 and J is TRBJ2-3, with 7 bases fitting TRBD1. V shed 5 bases, J shed 5 bases, and the junction held 8 bases outside the gene matches. The CDR3 consists of 14 residues. Germline CDR1 reads SGHRS; CDR2 reads YFSETQ. The CDR3 is CASSQNRGQDTQYF. The DNA of the CDR3 is TGCGCCAGCAGTCAGAACAGGGGACAAGATACGCAGTATTTT.

In its sample, this clone was seen once. The genes are TRBV4-1 and TRBJ1-6, with 7 bases aligning to TRBD1. J gave up 4 bases and V 0 bases, and 3 bases lay outside the gene matches. The CDR3 is 16 residues long. Looked up from germline, CDR1 is MGHRA and CDR2 is YSYEKL. CDR3 in amino acids: CASSQEPGGYNSPLHF. The CDR3 bases are TGCGCCAGCAGCCAAGAACCAGGGGGGTATAATTCACCCCTCCACTTT.

The rearrangement joins TRBV10-3 to TRBJ2-1; D is possibly TRBD1 (5 bases). This CDR3 is built from 15 residues. Germline CDR1 reads ENHRY; CDR2 reads SYGVKD. V shed 0 bases and J shed 6 bases, with 12 bases lying between them. The CDR3 nucleotides are TGTGCCATCAGTGAGTCATCAGGGCCCGGCAATGAGCAGTTCTTC. This gives the protein CAISESSGPGNEQFF.

The CDR3: CASSPRVEVGYEQYF. The DNA of the CDR3 is TGTGCCAGCTCACCGCGGGTTGAAGTTGGCTACGAGCAGTACTTC. V gene TRBV18 combines with J gene TRBJ2-7, with a possible D match to TRBD2 (5 bases). Germline CDR1 reads KGHSH; CDR2 reads LQKENI. V lost 3 bases to trimming and J lost 3 bases, with 15 bases between them. This CDR3 is 15 amino acids long.

This CDR3 is CASSQEAAGAFYEQYF. The CDR3 DNA is TGTGCCAGCAGCCAAGAAGCGGCGGGGGCGTTCTACGAGCAGTACTTC. The chain employs TRBV3-1 (or the pseudogene TRBV3-2) and TRBJ2-7; D possibly corresponds to TRBD2 (7 bases). This CDR3 is 16 amino acids long. V shed 0 bases and J shed 3 bases, with 15 bases lying between them. The V gene's germline CDR1 is LGHDT and CDR2 YNNKEL (reference sequence).

The CDR3 spells CASINTPQGSPLHF. The CDR3 DNA follows: TGTGCCAGCATTAACACCCCACAGGGGTCACCCCTCCACTTT. The chain is built from TRBV27 and TRBJ1-6, with TRBD1 identical over 7 bases. CDR3 size: 14 residues. After removal of 7 bases from V and 10 bases from J, the junction contained 10 bases not matched to a gene. CDR1 MNHEY and CDR2 SMNVEV come from the germline V gene (reference sequence).

The V gene is TRBV6-5, the J gene TRBJ1-5; 8 bases are shared with TRBD1. The junction had 5 bases not matched to a gene; V was cut back by 6 bases and J by 1 base. CDR1 and CDR2 from the germline V gene are MNHEY and SVGAGI. The CDR3 sequence is 15 residues long. CDR3 region: CASRLRQGSNQPQHF. In DNA form, the CDR3 reads TGTGCCAGCAGGTTACGACAGGGGAGCAATCAGCCCCAGCATTTT.

This chain connects TRBV5-1 to TRBJ2-1; a weak D match, TRBD2 (5 bases). Looked up from germline, CDR1 is SGHRS and CDR2 is YFSETQ. CDR3 length: 15 residues. The V and J ends lost 4 bases and 0 bases respectively, with 11 bases between them. DNA of the CDR3: TGCGCCAGCAGCCCGGAGGCCGGCTCCTACAATGAGCAGTTCTTC. Its protein product is CASSPEAGSYNEQFF.

The chain has TRBV12-3 or TRBV12-4 and TRBJ2-7; D may be TRBD1 (6 bases). This CDR3 region has 13 residues. Trimming removed 5 bases at V and 5 bases at J, with 13 bases between. CDR3 region: CASSTVQGNEQYF. For the CDR3, the DNA is TGTGCCAGCAGTACCGTACAGGGAAACGAGCAGTACTTC.

This clone is a singleton in its sample. The CDR3 bases are TGTGCCAGCAGTGAATATTTTGGACTAGCGGGGATCACAGATACGCAGTATTTT. This translates into CASSEYFGLAGITDTQYF. The chain has TRBV25-1 and TRBJ2-3; 12 positions agree with TRBD2. The length of the CDR3 is 18 residues. Unmatched junction bases numbered 6, after V lost 0 bases and J lost 2 bases. CDR1 and CDR2 from the germline V gene are MGHDK and SYGVNS.